The 14 T cell receptor beta chains in this list originate from one sample, sequenced in a study of cytomegalovirus exposure and HLA in healthy donors. The PCR was carried out with 60 Vbeta primers and 13 Jbeta primers. Sequenced by immunoSEQ multiplex PCR; TCRdb stores in-frame clones only, minus some. Its listing shows 130,000 to 150,000 clones. Material for sequencing was PBMCs. These receptors came from a male donor in good health and CMV-seronegative.

V gene TRBV29-1 combines with J gene TRBJ2-5, with D tentatively TRBD2 (6 bases). The CDR3 length is 11 residues. Germline V lookup: CDR1 SQVTM, CDR2 ANQGSEA. V was trimmed by 3 bases and J by 4 bases, leaving 6 bases between them. The CDR3 loop is CSVDGGETQYF. CDR3 nucleotide sequence: TGCAGCGTTGACGGGGGAGAGACCCAGTACTTC.

The chain uses TRBV30 and TRBJ2-7; D may be TRBD1 (5 bases). Trimming removed 3 bases at V and 4 bases at J, with 7 bases between. The CDR3 consists of 11 residues. Germline CDR1 reads GTSNPN; CDR2 reads SVGIG (reference sequence). CDR3: CAWRTEYEQYF. Written as DNA, the CDR3 is TGTGCCTGGAGGACAGAATACGAGCAGTACTTC.

On this clone: Distinct nucleotide sequences in the sample also encode this CDR3. The V and J genes are TRBV19 and TRBJ1-1; D not resolved. Trimming took off 3 bases at V and 4 bases at J, with 9 bases between the two ends. This CDR3 comprises 13 residues. The V gene's germline CDR1 is LNHDA and CDR2 SQIVND (reference sequence). The CDR3 protein is CASSIGRATEAFF. DNA for the CDR3: TGTGCCAGTAGTATTGGGAGGGCCACTGAAGCTTTCTTT.

The chain is built from TRBV7-8 and TRBJ1-5, with 7 bases that match TRBD1. The junction had 11 bases not matched to a gene; V was cut back by 6 bases and J by 6 bases. There are 15 residues in the CDR3. Germline-derived CDR1 and CDR2 are SGHVS and FQNEAQ. CDR3 nucleotides: TGTGCCAGCAGTGGTGGGACAGCCCTCAGTCAGCCCCAGCATTTT. Its protein is CASSGGTALSQPQHF.

CDR3 region: CASSSDQDRGLTEAFF. The CDR3 nucleotides read TGTGCCAGCAGCAGCGACCAGGACAGGGGGCTAACTGAAGCTTTCTTT. The genes are TRBV5-6 and TRBJ1-1; 11 bases align to TRBD1. The length of the CDR3 is 16 residues. The germline V gene has CDR1 SGHDT and CDR2 YYEEEE. V gave up 4 bases and J gave up 5 bases; unmatched junction bases: 10.

The V and J genes are TRBV5-4 and TRBJ2-5; 11 bases are a match to TRBD2. The CDR3 spans 15 residues. The germline CDR1 and CDR2 sequences are SGHNT and YYREEE (reference sequence). J lost 5 bases, V lost 4 bases, and 7 bases had no gene match. CDR3 protein: CASSPSGGREETQYF. CDR3 in DNA: TGTGCCAGCAGCCCTAGCGGGGGGCGGGAGGAGACCCAGTACTTC.

This rearrangement joins TRBV5-1 to TRBJ2-5; 9 positions match TRBD1. Germline V gene sequence: CDR1 SGHRS, CDR2 YFSETQ. With 4 bases clipped from V and 6 bases from J, the junction kept 16 bases outside the gene matches. The CDR3 is made up of 17 amino acids. The CDR3: CASSRIPGQGWGKTQYF. DNA for the CDR3: TGCGCCAGCAGCAGAATTCCGGGACAGGGATGGGGGAAGACCCAGTACTTC.

V gene TRBV1 combines with J gene TRBJ1-1. TRBV1 has pseudogene status. The CDR3 covers 16 residues. CDR3 in DNA: TGCACCAGCAGCCAAGAGGGGGAGGAGATGAACACTGAAGCTTTCTTT. Translation gives CTSSQEGEEMNTEAFF.

The gene calls are TRBV30 and TRBJ2-7; TRBD1 aligns across 7 bases. V gave up 4 bases and J gave up 4 bases; unmatched junction bases: 13. Germline-derived CDR1 and CDR2 are GTSNPN and SVGIG (reference sequence). The CDR3 contains 15 residues. CDR3 coding DNA: TGTGCCTGGATCTCGTCCGGGGACAGACCTTACGAGCAGTACTTC. It encodes CAWISSGDRPYEQYF.

The chain has TRBV5-4 and TRBJ1-1; D not resolved. This CDR3 has 15 amino acids. The V end was cut by 4 bases, the J end by 5 bases, with 18 bases between. From germline, CDR1 is SGHNT and CDR2 YYREEE (reference sequence). This chain's CDR3 is CASSPGGRVGTEAFF. CDR3 sequence (DNA): TGTGCCAGCAGCCCGGGAGGGAGGGTTGGGACTGAAGCTTTCTTT.

This chain uses TRBV5-5 with TRBJ2-1; 7 bases match TRBD2. The germline CDR1 and CDR2 sequences are SGHKS and YYEKEE (reference sequence). This CDR3 has 17 amino acids. The J segment lost 4 bases and the V segment lost 2 bases, leaving 12 bases of the junction unmatched. CDR3 sequence: CASSFLKGLEVYNEQFF. The CDR3 nucleotides read TGTGCCAGCAGCTTCCTCAAAGGACTAGAGGTGTACAATGAGCAGTTCTTC.

The V gene is TRBV5-1, the J gene TRBJ2-2; weak D call: TRBD2 (6 bases). The CDR3 runs 15 residues. Trimming left V 4 bases short and J 2 bases short, with 12 bases between. The germline V gene has CDR1 SGHRS and CDR2 YFSETQ. In DNA form, the CDR3 reads TGCGCCAGCAGCCCCGGCGGGGCCAACACCGGGGAGCTGTTTTTT. Translating it yields CASSPGGANTGELFF.

The chain carries TRBV4-3 and TRBJ2-3; TRBD2 aligns across 7 bases. The length of the CDR3 is 12 residues. The trim removed 1 base at V and 10 bases at J, leaving 2 bases unmatched. CDR1 and CDR2 (germline): LGHNA, YSLEER. The CDR3 DNA reads as TGCGCCAGCAGCCAAGGGGGAGGGGCGCAGTATTTT. Its protein is CASSQGGGAQYF.

CDR3 residues: CASSSRASGVQFF. The CDR3, as DNA: TGTGCCAGCAGCTCTAGGGCTAGCGGGGTGCAGTTCTTC. This chain links TRBV13 with TRBJ2-1; TRBD2 agrees at 9 bases. Looked up from germline, CDR1 is PRHDT and CDR2 is FYEKMQ (reference sequence). The CDR3 is 13 residues long. Trimming at V came to 4 bases and at J to 12 bases, leaving 7 bases not matched to a gene.